Sequencing of this TCR beta chain was carried out in a study of T cell responses to AZD1222 COVID-19 vaccine. Trimming removed 4 bases from V and 3 bases from J; junction bases left unmatched: 10. Germline V gene sequence: CDR1 MNHNS, CDR2 SASEGT. This CDR3 spans 16 amino acids. A remark on this clone: Its antigen is still unknown.

Regarding the study as a whole: Clonal diversity was possibly underestimated, and the donors were mostly white British, with more females.

The assay was immunoSEQ multiplex PCR, and TCRdb's table has in-frame clones only and misses some. This table holds around 170,000 clones, just over 90% found once. V is TRBV6-1 and J is TRBJ1-2, with 8 bases lining up with TRBD1. The source was peripheral blood, collected on day 0 of AZD1222 vaccination. The origin of this receptor is an adult in good health. CDR3 loop: CASSGIGQGWDYGYTF. The CDR3 DNA reads as TGTGCCAGCAGTGGAATTGGACAGGGTTGGGACTATGGCTACACCTTC.